A selection of T cell receptor beta chains follows, all from one sample in a study of blood T cell repertoires in COVID-19. The repertoire was sequenced with immunoSEQ multiplex PCR; TCRdb's copy has only in-frame clones and lacks some. Here the sample spans approximately 210,000 clones, about nine tenths being singletons. Sequencing input: peripheral blood. These receptors all come from a man in his fifties or sixties with COVID-19, enrolled during active disease. Each CDR3 is given with its conserved first and last residue. The order of the fields is D gene, J gene, clone size, V gene, CDR3 DNA, CDR3 protein. The D gene is left open where the match is weak. The size field is filled for only some rows; it gives once, few, many or a size class.

>-|TRBJ2-7|once|TRBV4-3
TGCGCCAGCAGCCAAGGGCAGGGGTTGGGGTACGAGCAGTACTTC
CASSQGQGLGYEQYF
>-|TRBJ2-7|-|TRBV27
TGTGCCAGCAGTTGGAGGAGGGCGGGACTCAGCTCCTACGAGCAGTACTTC
CASSWRRAGLSSYEQYF
>TRBD1|TRBJ2-2|-|TRBV27
TGTGCCAGCAGTTTATTAGGGGGCAGGGTCACCGGGGAGCTGTTTTTT
CASSLLGGRVTGELFF
>TRBD1|TRBJ1-3|-|TRBV30
TGTGCCTGGAGTCCGACAGGGTCTGGAAACACCATATATTTT
CAWSPTGSGNTIYF
>TRBD2|TRBJ2-7|-|TRBV5-5
TGTGCCAGCAGCGGAGGACTAGCGGGAGATCTCTACGAGCAGTACTTC
CASSGGLAGDLYEQYF
>-|TRBJ2-5|-|TRBV21-1
TGTGCCAGCGCGGGGGGGGAAGAGACCCAGTACTTC
CASAGGEETQYF
>-|TRBJ1-2|-|TRBV5-4
TGTGCCAGCAGCTTGGACAAGAACTATGGCTACACCTTC
CASSLDKNYGYTF
>TRBD1|TRBJ2-7|-|TRBV27
TGTGCCAGCAGTTTCGGACAGGGCTCCAACGAGCAGTACTTC
CASSFGQGSNEQYF
>TRBD2|TRBJ2-2|-|TRBV20-1
TGCAGTGCTAGTAGGCCGGGACTAGCGGGAACCGGGGAGCTGTTTTTT
CSASRPGLAGTGELFF
>TRBD1|TRBJ2-1|-|TRBV11-3
TGTGCCAGCAGCCGGGACAGCGCTTCCTACAATGAGCAGTTCTTC
CASSRDSASYNEQFF
>-|TRBJ2-2|-|TRBV4-3
TGCGCCAGCAGCCAAGATAAAGGGGTTATAACCGGGGAGCTGTTTTTT
CASSQDKGVITGELFF
>TRBD1|TRBJ2-5|-|TRBV5-5
TGTGCCAGCAGCTTGTATTTCTTAAGGGGGACAGGGGAAGAGACCCAGTACTTC
CASSLYFLRGTGEETQYF
>-|TRBJ2-1|-|TRBV7-2
TGTGCCAGCAGCTTAGTTGGTAGCGGCCACAATGAGCAGTTCTTC
CASSLVGSGHNEQFF
>TRBD1|TRBJ1-5|-|TRBV7-2
TGTGCCAGCAGCCCACGGACAGGGTTAAATCAGCCCCAGCATTTT
CASSPRTGLNQPQHF
>TRBD2|TRBJ2-1|once|TRBV18
TGTGCCAGCTCACCACGGAGCGGGACCTACAATGAGCAGTTCTTC
CASSPRSGTYNEQFF
>-|TRBJ2-1|-|TRBV27
TGTGCCAGCAGTTTATCGGCGGTCTGGGGGGGCTCTTACAATGAGCAGTTCTTC
CASSLSAVWGGSYNEQFF
>-|TRBJ2-3|many|TRBV27
TGTGCCAGCAGTTTTTCAGGGTGGGCAGATACGCAGTATTTT
CASSFSGWADTQYF
>TRBD1|TRBJ1-6|-|TRBV28
TGTGCCAGCAGCCGACCGGGACAGGGGAATTCACCCCTCCACTTT
CASSRPGQGNSPLHF
>TRBD1|TRBJ2-7|few|TRBV5-4
TGTGCCAGCAGCTTGGCCTCAGGGACAGGGGCCTTCTACGAGCAGTACTTC
CASSLASGTGAFYEQYF
>-|TRBJ2-7|-|TRBV25-1
TGTGCCAGCAGTCTCGTTACGGGTACTATGAGCGAGCAGTACTTC
CASSLVTGTMSEQYF
>TRBD1|TRBJ1-1|-|TRBV28
TGTGCCAGCAGCCGATTGGGACAGGGGTTGACGACTGAAGCTTTCTTT
CASSRLGQGLTTEAFF
>-|TRBJ2-1|once|TRBV2
TGTGCCAGCATTCTGTCAGGGATATTACCTTACAATGAGCAGTTCTTC
CASILSGILPYNEQFF
>-|TRBJ2-7|-|TRBV18
TGTGCCAGCTCACCTCCAGGGGCCCCCTCCTACGAGCAGTACTTC
CASSPPGAPSYEQYF
>-|TRBJ1-4|-|TRBV29-1
TGCAGCGTCGATCGGCAGGGCGGAGAAAAACTGTTTTTT
CSVDRQGGEKLFF
>TRBD1|TRBJ1-1|-|TRBV3-1/TRBV3-2
TGTGCCAGCAGGAGGGGGCAGGAGAACACTGAAGCTTTCTTT
CASRRGQENTEAFF